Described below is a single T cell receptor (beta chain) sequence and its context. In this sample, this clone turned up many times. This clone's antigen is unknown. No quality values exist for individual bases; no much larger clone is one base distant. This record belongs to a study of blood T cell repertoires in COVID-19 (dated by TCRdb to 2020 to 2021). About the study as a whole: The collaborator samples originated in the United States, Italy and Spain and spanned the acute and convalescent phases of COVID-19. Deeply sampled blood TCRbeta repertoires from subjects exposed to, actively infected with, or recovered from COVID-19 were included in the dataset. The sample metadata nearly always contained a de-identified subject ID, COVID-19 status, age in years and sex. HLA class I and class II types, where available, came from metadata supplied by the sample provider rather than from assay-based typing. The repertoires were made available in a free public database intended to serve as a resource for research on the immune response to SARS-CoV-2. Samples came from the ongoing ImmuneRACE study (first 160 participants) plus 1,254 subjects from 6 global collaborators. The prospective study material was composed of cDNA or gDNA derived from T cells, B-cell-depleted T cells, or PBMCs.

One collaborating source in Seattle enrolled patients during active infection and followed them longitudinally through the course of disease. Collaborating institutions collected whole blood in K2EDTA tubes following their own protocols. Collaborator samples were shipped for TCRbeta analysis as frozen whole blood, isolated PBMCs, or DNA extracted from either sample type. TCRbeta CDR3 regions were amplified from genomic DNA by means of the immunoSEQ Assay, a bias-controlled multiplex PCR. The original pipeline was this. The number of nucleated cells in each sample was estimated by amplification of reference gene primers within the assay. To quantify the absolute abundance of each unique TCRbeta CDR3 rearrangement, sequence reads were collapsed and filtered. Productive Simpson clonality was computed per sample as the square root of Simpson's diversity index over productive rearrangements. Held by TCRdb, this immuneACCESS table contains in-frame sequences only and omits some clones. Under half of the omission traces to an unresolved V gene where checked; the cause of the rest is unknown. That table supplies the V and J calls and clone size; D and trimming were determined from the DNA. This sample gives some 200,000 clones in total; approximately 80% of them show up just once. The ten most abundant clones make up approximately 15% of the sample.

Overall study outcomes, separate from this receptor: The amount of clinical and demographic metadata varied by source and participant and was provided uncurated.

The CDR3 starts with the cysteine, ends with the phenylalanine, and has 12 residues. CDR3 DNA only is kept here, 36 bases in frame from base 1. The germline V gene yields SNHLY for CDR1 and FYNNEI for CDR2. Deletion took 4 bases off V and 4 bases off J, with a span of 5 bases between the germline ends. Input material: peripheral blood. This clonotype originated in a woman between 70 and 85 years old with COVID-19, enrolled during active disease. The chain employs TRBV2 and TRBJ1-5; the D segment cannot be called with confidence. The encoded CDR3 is CASSAGNQPQHF. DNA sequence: TGTGCCAGCAGTGCGGGGAATCAGCCCCAGCATTTT.